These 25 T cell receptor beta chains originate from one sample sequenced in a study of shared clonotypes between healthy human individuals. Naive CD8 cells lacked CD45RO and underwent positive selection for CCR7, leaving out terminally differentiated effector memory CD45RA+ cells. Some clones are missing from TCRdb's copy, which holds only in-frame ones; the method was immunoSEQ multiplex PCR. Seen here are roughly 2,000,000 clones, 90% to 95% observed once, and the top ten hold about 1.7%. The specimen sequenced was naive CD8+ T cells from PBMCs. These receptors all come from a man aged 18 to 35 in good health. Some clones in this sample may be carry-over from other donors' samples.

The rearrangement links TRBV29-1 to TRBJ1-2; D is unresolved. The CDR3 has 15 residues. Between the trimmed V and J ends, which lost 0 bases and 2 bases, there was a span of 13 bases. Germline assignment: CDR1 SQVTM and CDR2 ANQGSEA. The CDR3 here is CSVEDQTASNYGYTF. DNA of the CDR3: TGCAGCGTTGAAGATCAGACCGCTTCGAACTATGGCTACACCTTC.

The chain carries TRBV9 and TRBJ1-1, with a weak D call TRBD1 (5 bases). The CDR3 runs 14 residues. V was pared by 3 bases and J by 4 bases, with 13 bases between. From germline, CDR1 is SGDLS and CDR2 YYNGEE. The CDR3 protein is CASSARPQGTEAFF. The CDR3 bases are TGTGCCAGCAGCGCGCGCCCTCAGGGCACTGAAGCTTTCTTT.

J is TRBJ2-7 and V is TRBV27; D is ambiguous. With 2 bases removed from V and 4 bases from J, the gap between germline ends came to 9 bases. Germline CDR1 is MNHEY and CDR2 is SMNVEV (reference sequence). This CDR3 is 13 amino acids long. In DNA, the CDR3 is TGTGCCAGCAGTTTAACCCCACTTTACGAGCAGTACTTC. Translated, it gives CASSLTPLYEQYF.

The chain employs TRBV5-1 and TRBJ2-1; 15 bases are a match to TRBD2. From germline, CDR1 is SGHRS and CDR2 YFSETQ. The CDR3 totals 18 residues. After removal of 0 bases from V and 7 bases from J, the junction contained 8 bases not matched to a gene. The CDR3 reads CASSLAWTSGRAVNEQFF. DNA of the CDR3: TGCGCCAGCAGCTTGGCCTGGACTAGCGGGAGGGCCGTGAATGAGCAGTTCTTC.

CDR3 nucleotide sequence: TGTGCCAGCAGCTCCGGACGGCGAAGAACTGAAGCTTTCTTT. Residues: CASSSGRRRTEAFF. The chain carries TRBV7-9 and TRBJ1-1; D gene uncertain. The CDR3 runs 14 residues. In germline, CDR1 is SEHNR, CDR2 FQNEAQ (reference sequence). V was shortened by 4 bases and J by 5 bases, with 14 bases between the two germline ends.

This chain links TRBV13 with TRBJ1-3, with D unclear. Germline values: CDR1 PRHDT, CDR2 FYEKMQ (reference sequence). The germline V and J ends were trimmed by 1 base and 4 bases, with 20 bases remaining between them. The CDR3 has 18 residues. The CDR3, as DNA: TGTGCCAGCAGCTTAGACCACGAGGACGATCAAAAAGGAAACACCATATATTTT. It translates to CASSLDHEDDQKGNTIYF.

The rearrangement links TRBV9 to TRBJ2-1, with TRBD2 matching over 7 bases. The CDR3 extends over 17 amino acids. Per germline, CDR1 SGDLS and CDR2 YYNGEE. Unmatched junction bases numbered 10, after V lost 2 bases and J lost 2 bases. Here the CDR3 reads CASSVSAGVNTYNEQFF. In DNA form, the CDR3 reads TGTGCCAGCAGCGTCTCGGCGGGGGTGAATACCTACAATGAGCAGTTCTTC.

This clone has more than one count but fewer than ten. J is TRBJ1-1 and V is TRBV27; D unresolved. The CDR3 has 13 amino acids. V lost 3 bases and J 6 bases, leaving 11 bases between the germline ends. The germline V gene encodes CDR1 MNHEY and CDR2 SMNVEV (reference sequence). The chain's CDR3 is CASSFSGEAEAFF. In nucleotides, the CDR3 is TGTGCCAGCAGTTTTAGTGGCGAGGCTGAAGCTTTCTTT.

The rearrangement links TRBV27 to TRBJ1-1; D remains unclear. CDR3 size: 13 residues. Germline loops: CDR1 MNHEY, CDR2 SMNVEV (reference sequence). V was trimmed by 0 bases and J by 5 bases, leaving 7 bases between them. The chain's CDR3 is CASSLSITTEAFF. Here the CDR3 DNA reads TGTGCCAGCAGTTTATCGATCACTACTGAAGCTTTCTTT.

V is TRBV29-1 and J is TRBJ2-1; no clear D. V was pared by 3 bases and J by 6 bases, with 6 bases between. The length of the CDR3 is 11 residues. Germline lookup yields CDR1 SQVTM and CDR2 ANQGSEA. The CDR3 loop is CSVERINEQFF. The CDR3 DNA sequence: TGCAGCGTTGAGCGGATCAATGAGCAGTTCTTC.

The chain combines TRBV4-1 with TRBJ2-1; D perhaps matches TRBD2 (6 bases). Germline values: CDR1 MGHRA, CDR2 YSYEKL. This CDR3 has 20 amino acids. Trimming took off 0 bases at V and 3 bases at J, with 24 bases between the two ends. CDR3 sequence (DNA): TGCGCCAGCAGCCAAGATGGGCTCACTAGCCCCGTCGGCTACTACAATGAGCAGTTCTTC. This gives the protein CASSQDGLTSPVGYYNEQFF.

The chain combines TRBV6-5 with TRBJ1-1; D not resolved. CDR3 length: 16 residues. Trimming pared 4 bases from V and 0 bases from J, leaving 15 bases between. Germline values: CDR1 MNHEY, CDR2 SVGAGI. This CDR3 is CASSSNEWQLNTEAFF. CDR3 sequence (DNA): TGTGCCAGCAGTTCTAACGAGTGGCAGTTGAACACTGAAGCTTTCTTT.

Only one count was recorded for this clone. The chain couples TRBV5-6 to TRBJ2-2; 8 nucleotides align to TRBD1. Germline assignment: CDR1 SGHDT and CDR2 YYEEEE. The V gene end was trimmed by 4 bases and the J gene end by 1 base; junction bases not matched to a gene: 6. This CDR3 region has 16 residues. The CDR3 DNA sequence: TGTGCCAGCAGCGGAACAGGGGGGAAGAACACCGGGGAGCTGTTTTTT. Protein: CASSGTGGKNTGELFF.

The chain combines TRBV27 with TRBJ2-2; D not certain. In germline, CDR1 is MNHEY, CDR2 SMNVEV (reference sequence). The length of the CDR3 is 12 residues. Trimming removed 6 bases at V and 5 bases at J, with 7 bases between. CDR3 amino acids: CASRVPTGELFF. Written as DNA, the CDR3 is TGTGCCAGCAGGGTGCCAACCGGGGAGCTGTTTTTT.

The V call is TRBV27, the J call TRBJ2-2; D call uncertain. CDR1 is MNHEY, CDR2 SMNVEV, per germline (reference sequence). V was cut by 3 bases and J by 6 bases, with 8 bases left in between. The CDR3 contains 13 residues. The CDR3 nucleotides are TGTGCCAGCAGTTTTGGGCCAGCCGGGGAGCTGTTTTTT. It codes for CASSFGPAGELFF.

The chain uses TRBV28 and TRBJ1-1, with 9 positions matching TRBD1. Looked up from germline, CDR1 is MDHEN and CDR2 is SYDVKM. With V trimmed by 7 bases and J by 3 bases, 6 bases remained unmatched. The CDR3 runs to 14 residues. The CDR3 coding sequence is TGTGCCAGCATGGAACGACAGGGGGACACTGAAGCTTTCTTT. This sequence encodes CASMERQGDTEAFF.

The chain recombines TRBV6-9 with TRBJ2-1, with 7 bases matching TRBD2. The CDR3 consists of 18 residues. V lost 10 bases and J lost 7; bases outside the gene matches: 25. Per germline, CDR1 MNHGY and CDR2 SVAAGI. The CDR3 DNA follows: TGTGCCATTAACCTGAGCGGGAAGGGGTCTTCGGGTGGTAATGAGCAGTTCTTC. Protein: CAINLSGKGSSGGNEQFF.

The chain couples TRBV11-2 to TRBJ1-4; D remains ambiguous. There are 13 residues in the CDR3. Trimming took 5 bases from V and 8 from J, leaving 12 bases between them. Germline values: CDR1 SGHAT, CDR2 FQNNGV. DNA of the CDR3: TGTGCCAGCAGCCCCACCAATAACGAAAAACTGTTTTTT. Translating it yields CASSPTNNEKLFF.

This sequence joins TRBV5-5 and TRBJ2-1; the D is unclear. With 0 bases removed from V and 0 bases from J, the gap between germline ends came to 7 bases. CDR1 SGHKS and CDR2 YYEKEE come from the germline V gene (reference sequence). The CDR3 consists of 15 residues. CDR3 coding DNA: TGTGCCAGCAGCTTGGTGTCGAGCTCCTACAATGAGCAGTTCTTC. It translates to CASSLVSSSYNEQFF.

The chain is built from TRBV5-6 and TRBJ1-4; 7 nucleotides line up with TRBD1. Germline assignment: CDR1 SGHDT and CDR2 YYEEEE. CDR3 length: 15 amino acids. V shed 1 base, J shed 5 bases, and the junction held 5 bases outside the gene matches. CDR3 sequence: CASSLPGTENEKLFF. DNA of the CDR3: TGTGCCAGCAGCTTGCCCGGGACAGAGAATGAAAAACTGTTTTTT.

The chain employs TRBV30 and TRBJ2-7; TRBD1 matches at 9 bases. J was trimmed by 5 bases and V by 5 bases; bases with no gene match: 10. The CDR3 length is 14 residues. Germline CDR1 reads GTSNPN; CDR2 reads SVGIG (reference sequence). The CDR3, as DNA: TGTGCCTGGGAGTCCGGGACAGGGACCAACGAGCAGTACTTC. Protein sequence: CAWESGTGTNEQYF.

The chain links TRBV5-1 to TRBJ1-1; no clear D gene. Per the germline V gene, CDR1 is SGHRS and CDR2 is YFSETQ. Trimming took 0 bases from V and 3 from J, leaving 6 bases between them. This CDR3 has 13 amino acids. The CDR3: CASSLGRHTEAFF. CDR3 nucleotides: TGCGCCAGCAGCTTGGGGAGGCACACTGAAGCTTTCTTT.

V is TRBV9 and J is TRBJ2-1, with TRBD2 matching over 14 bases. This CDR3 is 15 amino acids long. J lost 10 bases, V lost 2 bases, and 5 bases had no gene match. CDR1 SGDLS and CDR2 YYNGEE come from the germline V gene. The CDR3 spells CASSVGTSGSMEQFF. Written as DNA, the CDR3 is TGTGCCAGCAGCGTGGGGACTAGCGGGAGCATGGAGCAGTTCTTC.

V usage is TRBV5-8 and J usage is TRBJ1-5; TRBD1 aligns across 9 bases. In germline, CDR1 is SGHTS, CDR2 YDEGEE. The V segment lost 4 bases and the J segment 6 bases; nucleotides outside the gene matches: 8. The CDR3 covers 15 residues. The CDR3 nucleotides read TGTGCCAGCAGCAACGACAGGGGGTTACGTCAGCCCCAGCATTTT. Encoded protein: CASSNDRGLRQPQHF.

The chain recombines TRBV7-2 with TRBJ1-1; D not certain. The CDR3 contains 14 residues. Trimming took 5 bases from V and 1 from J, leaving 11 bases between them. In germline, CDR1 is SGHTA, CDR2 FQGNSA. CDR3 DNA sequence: TGTGCCAGCAGCCATCTCCGCTGGAACACTGAAGCTTTCTTT. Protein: CASSHLRWNTEAFF. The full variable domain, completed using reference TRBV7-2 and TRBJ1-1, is GAGVSQSPSNKVTEKGKDVELRCDPISGHTALYWYRQSLGQGLEFLIYFQGNSAPDKSGLPSDRFSAERTGGSVSTLTIQRTQQEDSAVYLCASSHLRWNTEAFFGQGTRLTVV.